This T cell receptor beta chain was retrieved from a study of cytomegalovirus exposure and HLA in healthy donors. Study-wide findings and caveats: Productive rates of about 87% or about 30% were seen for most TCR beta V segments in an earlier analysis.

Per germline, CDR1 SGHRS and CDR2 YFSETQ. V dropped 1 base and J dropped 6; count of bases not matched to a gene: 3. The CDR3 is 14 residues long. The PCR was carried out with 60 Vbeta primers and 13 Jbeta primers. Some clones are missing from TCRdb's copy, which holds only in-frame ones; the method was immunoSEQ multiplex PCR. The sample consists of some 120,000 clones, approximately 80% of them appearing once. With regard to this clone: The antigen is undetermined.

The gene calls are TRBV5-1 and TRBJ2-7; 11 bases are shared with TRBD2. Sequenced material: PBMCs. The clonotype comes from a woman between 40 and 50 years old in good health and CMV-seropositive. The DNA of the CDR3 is TGCGCCAGCAGCTTGACTAGCGGGAGTGGCGAGCAGTACTTC. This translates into CASSLTSGSGEQYF.